This T cell receptor (beta chain) was captured by sequencing in a study of blood T cell repertoires in COVID-19. V shed 7 bases, J shed 5 bases, and the junction held 8 bases outside the gene matches. In germline, CDR1 is MNHEY, CDR2 SVGAGI. The CDR3 has 14 residues. Clones were sequenced by immunoSEQ multiplex PCR, and TCRdb holds only the in-frame ones, with some missing. The data contain approximately 210,000 clones, 80% of them singletons. This clonotype was sampled from a man aged 30 to 39 with acute COVID-19. The sequenced material came from PBMCs or T cells enriched from blood (not recorded which). V is TRBV6-5 and J is TRBJ2-7; 10 bases fit TRBD1. Here the CDR3 reads CASTRDRGGDEQYF. The CDR3 coding sequence is TGTGCCAGCACGAGGGACAGGGGTGGTGACGAGCAGTACTTC.